The rows below give T cell receptor beta chains drawn from one sample of a study of T cell responses to AZD1222 COVID-19 vaccine. The protocol was immunoSEQ multiplex PCR, while the TCRdb copy is restricted to in-frame clones and leaves out a portion. The table records 120,000 to 150,000 clones, approximately 86% of them present only once. The material sequenced was peripheral blood, taken 28 days after the second AZD1222 dose. The receptors shown here come from an adult who received the AZD1222 COVID-19 vaccine. Both conserved end residues are part of each CDR3. D genes are given only for firm matches. Only some rows state a clone size, as once, few, many or a class for expanded clones.

J gene: TRBJ1-2; V gene: TRBV5-1; clone size: .; D gene: .; CDR3 DNA: TGCGCCAGCAGCTTGGAGCGGGGATCGGTACATGGCTACACCTTC; CDR3 protein: CASSLERGSVHGYTF
J gene: TRBJ2-5; V gene: TRBV11-2; clone size: .; D gene: TRBD2; CDR3 DNA: TGTGCCAGCAGCCGTCTAGCGGGGGGGCTCCAAGAGACCCAGTACTTC; CDR3 protein: CASSRLAGGLQETQYF
J gene: TRBJ2-7; V gene: TRBV7-2; clone size: .; D gene: .; CDR3 DNA: TGTGCCAGCAGCTGGGATATGGGCTACGAGCAGTACTTC; CDR3 protein: CASSWDMGYEQYF
J gene: TRBJ1-3; V gene: TRBV3-1/TRBV3-2; clone size: .; D gene: TRBD1; CDR3 DNA: TGTGCCAGCAGCCACGGACAGGTCTCGGGAAACACCATATATTTT; CDR3 protein: CASSHGQVSGNTIYF
J gene: TRBJ2-3; V gene: TRBV7-9; clone size: .; D gene: TRBD1; CDR3 DNA: TGTGCCAGCAGCCCAACGACAGGGCGCACAGATACGCAGTATTTT; CDR3 protein: CASSPTTGRTDTQYF
J gene: TRBJ2-5; V gene: TRBV27; clone size: .; D gene: TRBD2; CDR3 DNA: TGTGCCAGCAGCCCCCATTCGGGGGGGGAAAAGACCCAGTACTTC; CDR3 protein: CASSPHSGGEKTQYF
J gene: TRBJ2-7; V gene: TRBV7-9; clone size: .; D gene: .; CDR3 DNA: TGTGCCAGCAGCTTAAGCTACGAGCAGTACTTC; CDR3 protein: CASSLSYEQYF
J gene: TRBJ2-7; V gene: TRBV11-2; clone size: few; D gene: .; CDR3 DNA: TGTGCCAGCAGCTTAGCCCTAGTTTCCCGGGGCCGCGACTACGAGCAGTACTTC; CDR3 protein: CASSLALVSRGRDYEQYF
J gene: TRBJ2-5; V gene: TRBV28; clone size: .; D gene: .; CDR3 DNA: TGTGCCAGCAACAGTGCCAATCGAGAGACCCAGTACTTC; CDR3 protein: CASNSANRETQYF
J gene: TRBJ1-1; V gene: TRBV18; clone size: .; D gene: .; CDR3 DNA: TGTGCCAGCTCACCGTTGGGATCGAACACTGAAGCTTTCTTT; CDR3 protein: CASSPLGSNTEAFF
J gene: TRBJ1-6; V gene: TRBV28; clone size: .; D gene: TRBD1; CDR3 DNA: TGTGCCAGCAGAGAACAGGGGGCCTATAATTCACCCCTCCACTTT; CDR3 protein: CASREQGAYNSPLHF
J gene: TRBJ1-1; V gene: TRBV6-6; clone size: .; D gene: .; CDR3 DNA: TGTGCCAGCAGTTACCTTGAGGGGAACACTGAAGCTTTCTTT; CDR3 protein: CASSYLEGNTEAFF
J gene: TRBJ2-1; V gene: TRBV4-1; clone size: .; D gene: TRBD2; CDR3 DNA: TGCGCCAGCAGGAATGGGCGGGGGGCCGGTTCCTACAATGAGCAGTTCTTC; CDR3 protein: CASRNGRGAGSYNEQFF
J gene: TRBJ1-6; V gene: TRBV12-3/TRBV12-4; clone size: .; D gene: .; CDR3 DNA: TGTGCCAGCAGTCGTAACTATTCACCCCTCCACTTT; CDR3 protein: CASSRNYSPLHF
J gene: TRBJ1-3; V gene: TRBV2; clone size: .; D gene: TRBD1; CDR3 DNA: TGTGCCAACAGGCGGAATACAGGGGGCTCGGGAAACACCATATATTTT; CDR3 protein: CANRRNTGGSGNTIYF
J gene: TRBJ2-7; V gene: TRBV25-1; clone size: .; D gene: .; CDR3 DNA: TGTGCCAGCAGTGAATCCCGAGACACCCCCCCTTTCTACGAGCAGTACTTC; CDR3 protein: CASSESRDTPPFYEQYF